The 30 T cell receptor beta chains reported below all come from one sample, sequenced in a study of cytomegalovirus exposure and HLA in healthy donors (dated by TCRdb to the late 2010s). The library was generated by the immunoSEQ multiplex PCR assay. This is the immuneACCESS table as TCRdb keeps it, with only in-frame sequences that have V and J called. A part of the clones is gone; compared with another copy, unresolved V genes explain less than half, and the rest is unexplained. The sample data list about 73,000 clones, and roughly 93% of these were observed just once. Jointly, the top ten make up approximately 0.99% of the sample. The sequencing input was PBMCs. All receptors derive from a young woman in good health and CMV-seronegative.

The rearrangement joins TRBV2 to TRBJ1-4; D might be TRBD1 (5 bases). Trimming stripped 7 bases from V and 8 bases from J, with 20 bases between. CDR1 is SNHLY and CDR2 is FYNNEI in the germline V gene. The CDR3 runs 15 residues. The DNA of the CDR3 is TGTGCCAGCACCCCAGGTGGACAACGTGGGGAAAAACTGTTTTTT. Protein sequence: CASTPGGQRGEKLFF.

This clone was detected a few times. This chain joins TRBV19 and TRBJ1-5, with D possibly TRBD1 on 6 matching bases. V was pared by 6 bases and J by 3 bases, with 15 bases between. This CDR3 contains 15 residues. CDR1 is LNHDA, CDR2 SQIVND, per germline (reference sequence). CDR3 region: CASSGLQGFNQPQHF. CDR3 sequence (DNA): TGTGCCAGTAGCGGATTACAGGGATTCAATCAGCCCCAGCATTTT.

The rearrangement uses TRBV27 and TRBJ2-3; 8 bases are a match to TRBD2. This CDR3 contains 15 residues. The germline V gene encodes CDR1 MNHEY and CDR2 SMNVEV (reference sequence). The trim removed 6 bases at V and 4 bases at J, leaving 9 bases unmatched. This chain's CDR3 is CASSPGTRGSDTQYF. The CDR3 DNA reads as TGTGCCAGCAGCCCCGGGACTAGAGGCTCAGATACGCAGTATTTT.

The chain combines TRBV28 with TRBJ2-1; tentatively, D is TRBD1 (5 bases). Germline V gene data show CDR1 as MDHEN and CDR2 as SYDVKM. The CDR3 has 12 amino acids. Trimming took 6 bases from V and 10 from J, leaving 13 bases between them. CDR3 loop: CASSRQWGEQFF. The CDR3, as DNA: TGTGCCAGCAGCAGACAGTGGGGCGAGCAGTTCTTC.

The chain couples TRBV27 to TRBJ2-2, with D possibly matching TRBD2 (5 bases). Trimming left V 3 bases short and J 5 bases short, with 7 bases between. CDR3 length: 13 residues. The germline gives CDR1 MNHEY, CDR2 SMNVEV (reference sequence). The chain's CDR3 is CASSFRGTGELFF. The CDR3, as DNA: TGTGCCAGCAGTTTCCGGGGAACCGGGGAGCTGTTTTTT.

The chain carries TRBV9 and TRBJ1-1; TRBD1 matches 7 bases. The trim removed 3 bases at V and 6 bases at J, leaving 11 bases unmatched. The germline V gene encodes CDR1 SGDLS and CDR2 YYNGEE. The CDR3 is 15 residues long. For the CDR3, the DNA is TGTGCCAGCAGCGCGGTGGACCGACAGGGCGCTGAAGCTTTCTTT. Amino acids: CASSAVDRQGAEAFF.

The V call is TRBV7-3, the J call TRBJ2-2; D possibly corresponds to TRBD1 (6 bases). The germline V gene encodes CDR1 SGHTA and CDR2 FQGTGA. Trimming removed 4 bases at V and 4 bases at J, with 7 bases between. The CDR3 is 13 amino acids. The CDR3 coding sequence is TGTGCCAGCAGCTACAGGGTCACCGGGGAGCTGTTTTTT. Amino acids: CASSYRVTGELFF.

The chain has TRBV10-3 and TRBJ2-1, with 12 bases matching TRBD2. The CDR3 is 16 residues long. V trimming: 2 bases; J trimming: 1 base; junction bases outside the gene matches: 0. Germline lookup yields CDR1 ENHRY and CDR2 SYGVKD. The CDR3 nucleotides are TGTGCCATCAGTGAGGGGACTAGCGGGTCCTACAATGAGCAGTTCTTC. Protein sequence: CAISEGTSGSYNEQFF.

This chain joins TRBV9 and TRBJ1-1; perhaps TRBD1 as D (5 bases). The CDR3 is 15 amino acids. V was cut by 4 bases and J by 1 base, with 14 bases left in between. CDR1 is SGDLS, CDR2 YYNGEE, per germline. CDR3 amino acids: CASSPRVGGNTEAFF. Written as DNA, the CDR3 is TGTGCCAGCAGCCCGCGGGTCGGGGGGAACACTGAAGCTTTCTTT.

The rearrangement uses TRBV6-4 and TRBJ2-3, with 12 bases aligning to TRBD2. The V gene end was trimmed by 5 bases and the J gene end by 3 bases; junction bases not matched to a gene: 6. Per germline, CDR1 MRHNA and CDR2 SNTAGT. The CDR3 spans 16 residues. CDR3 DNA sequence: TGTGCCAGCAGTCCACTAGCGGGGGGTGAGACAGATACGCAGTATTTT. Translation: CASSPLAGGETDTQYF.

The chain couples TRBV5-4 to TRBJ2-7, with 7 bases identical to TRBD1. The germline V gene has CDR1 SGHNT and CDR2 YYREEE (reference sequence). Germline trimming cut 4 bases from V and 1 base from J; bases unmatched to any gene: 11. This CDR3 spans 16 amino acids. CDR3 residues: CASSHGTVSSSYEQYF. The CDR3, as DNA: TGTGCCAGCAGCCACGGGACAGTCTCGTCGTCCTACGAGCAGTACTTC.

The chain combines TRBV19 with TRBJ2-7; 9 bases line up with TRBD2. Germline loops: CDR1 LNHDA, CDR2 SQIVND (reference sequence). The J segment lost 5 bases and the V segment lost 6 bases, leaving 11 bases of the junction unmatched. The CDR3 is made up of 15 amino acids. The DNA for the CDR3 is TGTGCCAGTAGGGAATTAGCGGGAGAATCGGACGAGCAGTACTTC. Translating it yields CASRELAGESDEQYF.

This clone has a single count. The gene calls are TRBV7-9 and TRBJ2-7; a weak D match, TRBD2 (6 bases). The germline V gene has CDR1 SEHNR and CDR2 FQNEAQ (reference sequence). The CDR3 extends over 16 amino acids. The V end was cut by 4 bases, the J end by 1 base, with 17 bases between. The CDR3 nucleotides read TGTGCCAGCAGCTACCGATCCGGGGACTTATCCTACGAGCAGTACTTC. Its protein product is CASSYRSGDLSYEQYF.

The chain is built from TRBV27 and TRBJ1-2; 8 nucleotides align to TRBD1. J gave up 3 bases and V 4 bases, and 7 bases lay outside the gene matches. There are 15 residues in the CDR3. Germline assignment: CDR1 MNHEY and CDR2 SMNVEV (reference sequence). The CDR3 is CASSSDREWDYGYTF. The CDR3, as DNA: TGTGCCAGCAGTTCGGACAGGGAGTGGGACTATGGCTACACCTTC.

The J gene is TRBJ1-1, the V gene TRBV13; the D is unclear. The CDR3 covers 12 residues. Germline V CDR1 and CDR2: PRHDT, FYEKMQ (reference sequence). Trimming removed 5 bases at V and 3 bases at J, with 7 bases between. The CDR3 bases are TGTGCCAGCAGCGCAGCGGACACTGAAGCTTTCTTT. Its translation: CASSAADTEAFF.

The genes are TRBV2 and TRBJ2-7; D unclear. CDR3 length: 11 amino acids. Trimming left V 5 bases short and J 3 bases short, with 5 bases between. The V gene's germline CDR1 is SNHLY and CDR2 FYNNEI. The CDR3 sequence: CASSQNYEQYF. The CDR3 DNA reads as TGTGCCAGCAGTCAGAACTACGAGCAGTACTTC.

The chain employs TRBV6-6 and TRBJ2-1; TRBD2 might be the D (5 bases). The V gene lost 6 bases and the J gene lost 0 bases, with 12 bases spanning the gap. Germline CDR1 MNHNY, CDR2 SVGAGI (reference sequence). The CDR3 runs 15 residues. In DNA form, the CDR3 reads TGTGCCAGCAGCTTGGACTCAAGCTCCTACAATGAGCAGTTCTTC. This gives the protein CASSLDSSSYNEQFF.

The gene calls are TRBV23-1 and TRBJ1-1; D gene unclear. TRBV23-1 is an ORF, with its function uncertain. The V and J ends lost 4 bases and 0 bases respectively, with 9 bases between them. This CDR3 has 14 residues. CDR3 nucleotides: TGCGCCAGCAGTCCCGAGGAGGTGAACACTGAAGCTTTCTTT. Translating it yields CASSPEEVNTEAFF.

This chain links TRBV4-3 with TRBJ2-7; TRBD1 aligns across 7 bases. Trimming at V came to 2 bases and at J to 2 bases, leaving 6 bases not matched to a gene. The germline V gene encodes CDR1 LGHNA and CDR2 YSLEER. This CDR3 is built from 15 residues. The DNA of the CDR3 is TGCGCCAGCAGCCAAATAGAGACAGGGACCTACGAGCAGTACTTC. Protein sequence: CASSQIETGTYEQYF.

This chain links TRBV10-3 with TRBJ2-1; 7 nucleotides agree with TRBD2. Per germline, CDR1 ENHRY and CDR2 SYGVKD. Trimming removed 2 bases from V and 5 bases from J; junction bases left unmatched: 3. The CDR3 runs 14 residues. The CDR3 nucleotides read TGTGCCATCAGTGAGCCCGGGGGGAACAATGAGCAGTTCTTC. This sequence encodes CAISEPGGNNEQFF.

This rearrangement joins TRBV30 to TRBJ2-7; 12 nucleotides line up with TRBD2. J was trimmed by 5 bases and V by 7 bases; bases with no gene match: 3. CDR3 size: 12 residues. Germline assignment: CDR1 GTSNPN and CDR2 SVGIG (reference sequence). Here the CDR3 DNA reads TGTGCCTTGACTAGCGGGAGTCACGAGCAGTACTTC. Its protein product is CALTSGSHEQYF.

The chain uses TRBV29-1 and TRBJ2-6; 7 bases line up with TRBD1. The CDR3 covers 14 residues. J was trimmed by 4 bases and V by 7 bases; bases with no gene match: 7. The germline CDR1 and CDR2 sequences are SQVTM and ANQGSEA. The CDR3 DNA sequence: TGCAGCGCCAGAGGGGGCGCCGGGGCCAACGTCCTGACTTTC. Its protein product is CSARGGAGANVLTF. The full variable domain, with the rest looked up from reference TRBV29-1 and TRBJ2-6, is SAVISQKPSRDICQRGTSLTIQCQVDSQVTMMFWYRQQPGQSLTLIATANQGSEATYESGFVIDKFPISRPNLTFSTLTVSNMSPEDSSIYLCSARGGAGANVLTFGAGSRLTVL.

This rearrangement joins TRBV28 to TRBJ2-5; maybe TRBD2 (6 bases). This CDR3 is built from 14 residues. Germline loops: CDR1 MDHEN, CDR2 SYDVKM. The V end lost 3 bases, the J end lost 6 bases, and 14 bases lay between the germline ends. CDR3 DNA: TGTGCCAGCAGTTTGAGCGGAGGGGTACAGACCCAGTACTTC. This encodes CASSLSGGVQTQYF.

This chain joins TRBV4-1 and TRBJ2-2; TRBD2 matches at 7 bases. V was pared by 1 base and J by 6 bases, with 5 bases of the junction left unmatched. This CDR3 contains 15 residues. CDR1 and CDR2 from the germline V gene are MGHRA and YSYEKL. CDR3 DNA sequence: TGCGCCAGCAGCCAAGCTCCGACTAGCTCCGGGGAGCTGTTTTTT. This translates into CASSQAPTSSGELFF.

The chain joins TRBV7-9 to TRBJ1-4, with D possibly TRBD1 on 5 matching bases. This CDR3 contains 16 residues. V was pared by 0 bases and J by 1 base, with 9 bases between. The V gene's germline CDR1 is SEHNR and CDR2 FQNEAQ (reference sequence). CDR3 sequence reads: CASSLAGAETNEKLFF. The CDR3 nucleotides read TGTGCCAGCAGCTTAGCAGGGGCGGAAACTAATGAAAAACTGTTTTTT.

In DNA form, the CDR3 reads TGTGCCAGCAGCAACAGTGGGCCCCAGCATTTT. This gives the protein CASSNSGPQHF. The chain has TRBV7-2 and TRBJ1-5; D is ambiguous. Germline CDR1 is SGHTA and CDR2 is FQGNSA. The CDR3 contains 11 residues. V dropped 5 bases and J dropped 9 bases, with 8 bases sitting between them.

This sequence joins TRBV30 and TRBJ2-2, with D possibly matching TRBD1 (5 bases). The CDR3 is 13 residues long. Germline CDR1 is GTSNPN and CDR2 is SVGIG (reference sequence). Trimming took 7 bases from V and 1 from J, leaving 10 bases between them. The CDR3 region is CASGRVNTGELFF. For the CDR3, the DNA is TGTGCCTCGGGCAGGGTGAACACCGGGGAGCTGTTTTTT.

The genes are TRBV5-4 and TRBJ1-2, with 7 bases matching TRBD1. This CDR3 has 13 residues. The V segment lost 4 bases and the J segment 13 bases; nucleotides outside the gene matches: 13. Germline V gives CDR1 SGHNT, CDR2 YYREEE (reference sequence). The CDR3 spells CASSPTGKVNGTF. The CDR3, as DNA: TGTGCCAGCAGCCCGACAGGGAAGGTGAATGGCACCTTC.

The rearrangement uses TRBV25-1 and TRBJ2-2, with 7 bases fitting TRBD1. The CDR3 covers 13 residues. Germline V lookup: CDR1 MGHDK, CDR2 SYGVNS. V gave up 5 bases and J gave up 3 bases; unmatched junction bases: 0. The CDR3 loop reads CASSTGDTGELFF. The DNA of the CDR3 is TGTGCCAGCAGTACAGGGGACACCGGGGAGCTGTTTTTT.

The chain has TRBV29-1 and TRBJ2-5, with D possibly matching TRBD1 (6 bases). The CDR3 loop spans 12 amino acids. Germline CDR1 SQVTM, CDR2 ANQGSEA. Trimming stripped 7 bases from V and 5 bases from J, with 14 bases between. Here the CDR3 reads CSGRDIGETQYF. For the CDR3, the DNA is TGCAGCGGCCGGGACATAGGGGAGACCCAGTACTTC. Supplemented by reference TRBV29-1 and TRBJ2-5, the full variable domain reads SAVISQKPSRDICQRGTSLTIQCQVDSQVTMMFWYRQQPGQSLTLIATANQGSEATYESGFVIDKFPISRPNLTFSTLTVSNMSPEDSSIYLCSGRDIGETQYFGPGTRLLVL.